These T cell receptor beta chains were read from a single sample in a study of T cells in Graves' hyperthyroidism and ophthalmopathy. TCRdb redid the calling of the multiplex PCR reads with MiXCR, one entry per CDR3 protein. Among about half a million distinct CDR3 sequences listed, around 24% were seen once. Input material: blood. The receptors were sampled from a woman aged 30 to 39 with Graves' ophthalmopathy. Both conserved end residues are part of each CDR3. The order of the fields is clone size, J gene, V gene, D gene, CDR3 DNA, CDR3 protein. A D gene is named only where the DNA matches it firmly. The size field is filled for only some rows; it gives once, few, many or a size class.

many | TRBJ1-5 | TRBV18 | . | TGTGCCAGCTCACTTCGGGGTCGGGAACAGCCCCAGCATTTT | CASSLRGREQPQHF
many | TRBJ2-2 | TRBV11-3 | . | TGTGCCAGCAGCTTGTCTAACAGGGTTGGCGGGGAGCTGTTTTTT | CASSLSNRVGGELFF
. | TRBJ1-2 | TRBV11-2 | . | TGTGCCAGCAGCTCCAACCGAGGACCACCGGGGGATGGCTACACCTTC | CASSSNRGPPGDGYTF
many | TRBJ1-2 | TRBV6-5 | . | TGTGCCAGCGGGGAGAACTATGGCTACACCTTC | CASGENYGYTF
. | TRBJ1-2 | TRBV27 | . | TGTGCCAGCAGTTTAGCACGGACCCCTGGAGGCTACACCTTC | CASSLARTPGGYTF
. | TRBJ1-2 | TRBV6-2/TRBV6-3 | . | TGTGCCAGCAGTTACCAACGGGGCGAGAGCTATGGCTACACCTTC | CASSYQRGESYGYTF
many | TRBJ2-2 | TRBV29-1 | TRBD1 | TGCAGCGTTGAACTAGGGGGCTCGAACACCGGGGAGCTGTTTTTT | CSVELGGSNTGELFF
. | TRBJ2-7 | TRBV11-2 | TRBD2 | TGTGCCAGCAGCTTAGGGGCTAGCGGGAGGTACGAGCAGTACTTC | CASSLGASGRYEQYF
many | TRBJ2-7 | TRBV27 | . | TGTGCCAGCAGACCAAACTCTGCAGGGAGGATAGGCGAGCAGTACTTC | CASRPNSAGRIGEQYF
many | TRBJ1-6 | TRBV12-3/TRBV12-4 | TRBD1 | TGTGCCAGCAGTCTGCGACAGGGAACCAGTTCACCCCTCCACTTT | CASSLRQGTSSPLHF
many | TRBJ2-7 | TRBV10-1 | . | TGCGCCAGCAGTGAGTCAGGACTTGACGAGCAGTACTTC | CASSESGLDEQYF
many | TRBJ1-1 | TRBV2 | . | TGTGCCAGCAGAGGGGTAGTGAACACTGAAGCTTTCTTT | CASRGVVNTEAFF
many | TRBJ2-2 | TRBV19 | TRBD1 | TGTGCCAGTCACCTGACAGGGTATATGATCGGGAAGAACACCGGGGAGCTGTTTTTT | CASHLTGYMIGKNTGELFF
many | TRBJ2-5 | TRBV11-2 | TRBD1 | TGTGCCAGCAGCCCCCCGGGACAGTTGGTCGGGCGAGAGACCCAGTACTTC | CASSPPGQLVGRETQYF
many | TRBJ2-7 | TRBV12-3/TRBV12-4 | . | TGTGCCAGCAGTTTACAGTTCGGCCCCTACGAGCAGTACTTC | CASSLQFGPYEQYF
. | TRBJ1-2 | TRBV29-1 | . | TGCAGCGTTGAATCCCGGCTCCATGGCTACACCTTC | CSVESRLHGYTF
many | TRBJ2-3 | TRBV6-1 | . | TGTGCCAGCGCATTAACCAGGGCAACGGAGGGAGATACGCAGTATTTT | CASALTRATEGDTQYF
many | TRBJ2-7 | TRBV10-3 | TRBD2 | TGTGCCATCAGTGAACTAGCGGGGACCTACGAGCAGTACTTC | CAISELAGTYEQYF
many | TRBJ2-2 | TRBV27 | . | TGTGCCAGCAGGCTCCTCCTTCACAGGGACACCGGGGAGCTGTTTTTT | CASRLLLHRDTGELFF
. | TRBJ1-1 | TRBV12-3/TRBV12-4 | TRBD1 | TGTGCCAGCAGACGCGACCGGACAGGGGGCTTAGCTTTCTTT | CASRRDRTGGLAFF
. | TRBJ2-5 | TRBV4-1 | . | TGCGCCAGCAGCCTGGTGTGGGGGGAGACCCAGTACTTC | CASSLVWGETQYF
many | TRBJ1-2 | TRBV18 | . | TGTGCCAGCTCACCATCGACAGCGGGGTTAGATGGCTACACCTTC | CASSPSTAGLDGYTF
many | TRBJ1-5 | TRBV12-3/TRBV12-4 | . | TGTGCCAGCAGTTTAGGACAGGGCAATCAGCCCCAGCATTTT | CASSLGQGNQPQHF
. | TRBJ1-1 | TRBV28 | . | TGTGCCAGCGTTTTTCGGGGGCGCGCACCTGAAGCTTTCTTT | CASVFRGRAPEAFF
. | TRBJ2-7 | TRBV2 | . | TGTGCCAGCAGTGTATTGGGCAGCTACGAGCAGTACTTC | CASSVLGSYEQYF
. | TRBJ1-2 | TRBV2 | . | TGTGCCAGCAGGCCTGACTATGGCTACACCTTC | CASRPDYGYTF
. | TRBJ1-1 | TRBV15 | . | TGTGCCACCAGCGGACGTAAACAGGGGAACACTGAAGCTTTCTTT | CATSGRKQGNTEAFF